The sequence of this T cell receptor beta chain was determined in a study of OX40 agonist ivuxolimab in advanced cancers. Sequencing was performed with immunoSEQ multiplex PCR; in TCRdb, only in-frame clones are kept and a portion is missing. The data show 55,000 to 65,000 clones, 70% to 85% seen once. Germline V gives CDR1 ENHRY, CDR2 SYGVKD. The CDR3 is made up of 14 amino acids. V shed 6 bases, J shed 4 bases, and the junction held 8 bases outside the gene matches. The rearrangement joins TRBV10-3 to TRBJ1-2; 7 positions agree with TRBD1. The clonotype comes from an adult with an advanced solid tumor such as melanoma, head and neck, liver or kidney cancer. Specimen: CD4+ or CD8+ T cells sorted from blood, collected in a trial of the OX40 agonist ivuxolimab. The CDR3 DNA reads as TGTGCCATCAGCAAAGGGACAGTCTCCTATGGCTACACCTTC. Translating it yields CAISKGTVSYGYTF.